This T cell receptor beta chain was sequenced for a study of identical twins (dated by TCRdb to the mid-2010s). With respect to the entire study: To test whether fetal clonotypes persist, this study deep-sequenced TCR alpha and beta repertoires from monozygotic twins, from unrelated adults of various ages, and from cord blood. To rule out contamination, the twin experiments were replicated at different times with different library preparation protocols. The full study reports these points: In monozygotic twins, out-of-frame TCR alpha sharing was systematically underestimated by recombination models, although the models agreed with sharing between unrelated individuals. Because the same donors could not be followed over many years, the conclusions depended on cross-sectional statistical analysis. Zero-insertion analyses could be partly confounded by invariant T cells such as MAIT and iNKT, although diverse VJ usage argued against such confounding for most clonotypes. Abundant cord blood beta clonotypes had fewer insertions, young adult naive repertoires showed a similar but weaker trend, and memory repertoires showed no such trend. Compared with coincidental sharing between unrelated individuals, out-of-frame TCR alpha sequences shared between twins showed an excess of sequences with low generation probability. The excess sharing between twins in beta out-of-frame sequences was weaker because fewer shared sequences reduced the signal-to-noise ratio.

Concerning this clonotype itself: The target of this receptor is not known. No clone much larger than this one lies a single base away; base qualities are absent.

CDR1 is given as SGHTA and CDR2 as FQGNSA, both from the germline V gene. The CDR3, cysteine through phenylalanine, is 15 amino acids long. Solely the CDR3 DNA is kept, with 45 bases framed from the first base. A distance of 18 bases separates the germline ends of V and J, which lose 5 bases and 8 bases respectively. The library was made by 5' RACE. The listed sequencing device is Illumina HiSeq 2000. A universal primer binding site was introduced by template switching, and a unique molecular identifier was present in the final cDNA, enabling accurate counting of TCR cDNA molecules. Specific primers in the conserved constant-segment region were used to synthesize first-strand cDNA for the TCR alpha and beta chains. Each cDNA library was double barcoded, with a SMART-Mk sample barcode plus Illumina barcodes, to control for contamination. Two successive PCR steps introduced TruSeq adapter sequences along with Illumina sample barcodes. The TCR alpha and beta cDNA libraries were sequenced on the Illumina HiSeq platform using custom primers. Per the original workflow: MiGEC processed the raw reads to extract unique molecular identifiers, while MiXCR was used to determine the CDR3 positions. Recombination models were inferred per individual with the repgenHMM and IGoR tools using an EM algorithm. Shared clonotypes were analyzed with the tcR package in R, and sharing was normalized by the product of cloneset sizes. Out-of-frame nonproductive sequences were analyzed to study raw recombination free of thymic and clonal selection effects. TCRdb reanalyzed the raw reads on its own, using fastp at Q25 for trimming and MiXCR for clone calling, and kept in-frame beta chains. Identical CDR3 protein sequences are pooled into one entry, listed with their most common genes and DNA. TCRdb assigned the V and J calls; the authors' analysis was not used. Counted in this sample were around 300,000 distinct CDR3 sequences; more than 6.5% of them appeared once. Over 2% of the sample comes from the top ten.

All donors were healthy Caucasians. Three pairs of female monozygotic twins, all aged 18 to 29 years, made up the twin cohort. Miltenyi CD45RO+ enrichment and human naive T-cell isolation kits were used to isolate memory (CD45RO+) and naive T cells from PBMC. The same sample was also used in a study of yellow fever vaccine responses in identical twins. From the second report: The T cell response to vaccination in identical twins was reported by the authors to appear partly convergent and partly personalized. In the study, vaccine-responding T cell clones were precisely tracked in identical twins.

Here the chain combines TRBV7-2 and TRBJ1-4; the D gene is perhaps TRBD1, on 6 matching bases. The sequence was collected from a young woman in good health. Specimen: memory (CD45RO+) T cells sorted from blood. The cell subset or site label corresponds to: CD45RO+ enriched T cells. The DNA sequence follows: TGTGCCAGCAGCCTCGGGGGCCATCCAACCGAAAAACTGTTTTTT. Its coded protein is CASSLGGHPTEKLFF.